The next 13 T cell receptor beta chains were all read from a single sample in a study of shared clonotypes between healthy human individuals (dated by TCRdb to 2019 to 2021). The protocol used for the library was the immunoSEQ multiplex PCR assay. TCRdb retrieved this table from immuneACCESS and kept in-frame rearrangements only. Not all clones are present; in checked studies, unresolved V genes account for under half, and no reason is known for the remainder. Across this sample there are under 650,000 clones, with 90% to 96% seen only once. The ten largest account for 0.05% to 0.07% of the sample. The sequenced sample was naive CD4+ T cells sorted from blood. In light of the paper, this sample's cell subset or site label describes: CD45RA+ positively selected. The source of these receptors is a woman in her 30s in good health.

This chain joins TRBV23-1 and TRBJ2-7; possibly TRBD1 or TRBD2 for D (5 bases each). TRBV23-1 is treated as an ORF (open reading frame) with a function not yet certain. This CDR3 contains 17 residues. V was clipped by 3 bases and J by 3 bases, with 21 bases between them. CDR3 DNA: TGCGCCAGCAGTCAGCCACCCTCCGGGACCCGGGGCTACGAGCAGTACTTC. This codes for CASSQPPSGTRGYEQYF.

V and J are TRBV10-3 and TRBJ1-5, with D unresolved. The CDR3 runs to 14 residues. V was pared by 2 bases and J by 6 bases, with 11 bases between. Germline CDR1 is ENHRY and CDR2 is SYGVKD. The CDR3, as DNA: TGTGCCATCAGTGAGGAACAGTCCGGTCAGCCCCAGCATTTT. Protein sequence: CAISEEQSGQPQHF.

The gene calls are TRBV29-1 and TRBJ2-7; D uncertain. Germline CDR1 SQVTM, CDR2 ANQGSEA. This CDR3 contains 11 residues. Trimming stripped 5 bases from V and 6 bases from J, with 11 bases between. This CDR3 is CSVYGDREQYF. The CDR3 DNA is TGCAGCGTTTATGGGGATCGCGAGCAGTACTTC.

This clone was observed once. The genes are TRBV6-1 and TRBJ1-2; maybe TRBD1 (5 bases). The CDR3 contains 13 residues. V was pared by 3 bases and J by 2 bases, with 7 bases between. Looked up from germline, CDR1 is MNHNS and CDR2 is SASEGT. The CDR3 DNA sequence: TGTGCCAGCAGTGAGTCAGGGAACTATGGCTACACCTTC. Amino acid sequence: CASSESGNYGYTF.

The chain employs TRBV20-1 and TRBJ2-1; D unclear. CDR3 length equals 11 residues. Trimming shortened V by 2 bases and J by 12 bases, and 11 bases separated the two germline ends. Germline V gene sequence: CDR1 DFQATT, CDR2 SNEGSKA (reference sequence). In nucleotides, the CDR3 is TGCAGTGCTAGAAAAACTTACGCGCAGTTCTTC. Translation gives CSARKTYAQFF.

The CDR3 protein is CASSFFTNEKLFF. The CDR3 coding sequence is TGTGCCAGCAGCTTTTTCACTAATGAAAAACTGTTTTTT. This sequence joins TRBV5-6 and TRBJ1-4; D uncertain. Germline CDR1 and CDR2: SGHDT and YYEEEE. V dropped 2 bases and J dropped 2 bases, with 4 bases sitting between them. The CDR3 covers 13 residues.

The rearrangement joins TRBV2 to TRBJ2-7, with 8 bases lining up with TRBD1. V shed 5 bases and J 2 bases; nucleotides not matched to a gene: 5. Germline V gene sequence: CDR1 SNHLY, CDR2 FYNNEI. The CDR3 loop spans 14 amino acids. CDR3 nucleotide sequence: TGTGCCAGCAGTTCCCGGACAGGGACCTACGAGCAGTACTTC. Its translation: CASSSRTGTYEQYF.

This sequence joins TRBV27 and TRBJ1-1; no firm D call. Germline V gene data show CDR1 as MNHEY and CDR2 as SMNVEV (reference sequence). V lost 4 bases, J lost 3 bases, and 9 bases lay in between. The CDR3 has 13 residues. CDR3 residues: CASSSYWYTEAFF. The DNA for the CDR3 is TGTGCCAGCAGTTCTTACTGGTACACTGAAGCTTTCTTT.

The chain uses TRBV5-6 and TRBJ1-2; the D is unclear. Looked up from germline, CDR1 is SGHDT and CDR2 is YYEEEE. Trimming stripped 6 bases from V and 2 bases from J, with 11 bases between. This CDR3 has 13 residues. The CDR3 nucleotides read TGTGCCAGCACCCTGTTAGGGAACTATGGCTACACCTTC. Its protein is CASTLLGNYGYTF.

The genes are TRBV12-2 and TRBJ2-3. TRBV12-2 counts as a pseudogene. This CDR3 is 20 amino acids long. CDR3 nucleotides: TGTGCAAGTCGCTTAGGAAGGGGACGGCCGTTCTCTTTTAGCACAGATACGCAGTATTTT. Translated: CASRLGRGRPFSFSTDTQYF.

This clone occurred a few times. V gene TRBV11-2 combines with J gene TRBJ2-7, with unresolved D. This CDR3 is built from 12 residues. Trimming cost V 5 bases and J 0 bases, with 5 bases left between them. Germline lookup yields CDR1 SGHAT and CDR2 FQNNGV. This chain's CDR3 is CASSGLSYEQYF. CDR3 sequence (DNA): TGTGCCAGCAGCGGGCTCTCCTACGAGCAGTACTTC.

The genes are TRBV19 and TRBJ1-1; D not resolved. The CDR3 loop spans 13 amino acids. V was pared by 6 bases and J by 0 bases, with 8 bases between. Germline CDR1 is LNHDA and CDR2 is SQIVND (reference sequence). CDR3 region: CASSPRMNTEAFF. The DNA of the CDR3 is TGTGCCAGTAGCCCCCGTATGAACACTGAAGCTTTCTTT.

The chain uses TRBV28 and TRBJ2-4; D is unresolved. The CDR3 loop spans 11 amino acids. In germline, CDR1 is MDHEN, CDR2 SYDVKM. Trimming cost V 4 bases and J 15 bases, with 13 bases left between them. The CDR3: CASSYSAHMYF. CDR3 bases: TGTGCCAGCAGTTACAGCGCTCACATGTACTTC.